The rows below give T cell receptor beta chains drawn from one sample of a study of blood T cell repertoires in COVID-19. The assay was immunoSEQ multiplex PCR, and TCRdb's table has in-frame clones only and misses some. The table includes some 250,000 clones, approximately 80% detected once. Sample: peripheral blood. The receptors here all came from a woman older than 75 with acute or convalescent COVID-19. The conserved cysteine and the conserved F or W are not part of the CDR3 here. D genes are given only for firm matches.

length,V,D,J,CDR3
14,TRBV10-3,TRBD1,TRBJ2-1,AISESDRVAYNEQF
13,TRBV28,TRBD1,TRBJ1-5,ASTPRDRRGQPQH
14,TRBV4-1,TRBD1,TRBJ1-1,ASSQVGDRANTEAF
12,TRBV5-1,TRBD2,TRBJ2-1,ASSVLAGVNEQF
13,TRBV4-1,TRBD2,TRBJ2-3,ASSQDDAGADTQY
11,TRBV30,-,TRBJ1-1,AWSERGPSGAF
14,TRBV11-2,-,TRBJ1-3,ASSLGAGTLGNTIY
14,TRBV5-4,TRBD2,TRBJ2-3,ASSLVAGGATDTQY
13,TRBV5-6,-,TRBJ1-4,ASSLAGLFNEKLF
12,TRBV19,TRBD1,TRBJ2-1,ASRGTGRGNEQF
11,TRBV10-1,-,TRBJ1-1,ASSESVGAKAF
13,TRBV7-3,TRBD1,TRBJ2-7,ASSPGQGGVREQY
13,TRBV2,TRBD1,TRBJ1-1,ASTGQGADNTEAF
11,TRBV12-3/TRBV12-4,TRBD1,TRBJ1-3,AGKQGLRNTIY
13,TRBV5-4,-,TRBJ1-1,ASSLGSSGTSEAF
12,TRBV28,-,TRBJ1-6,ASSLWQGSSPLH
13,TRBV5-1,-,TRBJ2-2,ASSLQNRGTGELF
13,TRBV4-1,-,TRBJ1-5,ASSHPDRKNQPQH
13,TRBV6-1,-,TRBJ2-2,ASSEGPGYSGELF
10,TRBV28,-,TRBJ1-4,ASSPGDEKLF
11,TRBV12-3/TRBV12-4,-,TRBJ1-2,ASGGAHGYGYT
10,TRBV24-1,-,TRBJ2-3,ATSDHTDTQY
12,TRBV5-4,TRBD1,TRBJ1-1,ASRLGTVNTEAF
11,TRBV23-1,-,TRBJ1-3,ATLETSGNTIY
13,TRBV6-2/TRBV6-3,TRBD2,TRBJ2-3,ASSSGLAASYTQY
13,TRBV11-2,TRBD1,TRBJ2-2,ASSPRGPSAGELF
10,TRBV27,-,TRBJ2-7,ASSLPGGEQY
16,TRBV27,-,TRBJ1-4,ASRRQGIEGPFNEKLF
14,TRBV25-1,TRBD1,TRBJ1-1,ASSESQGGLNTEAF
16,TRBV2,-,TRBJ1-1,ASSPRRPTSGTNTEAF
13,TRBV4-2,-,TRBJ1-1,ASSPQTAGATEAF
12,TRBV7-3,-,TRBJ1-1,ASSREFMNTEAF
11,TRBV6-6,-,TRBJ1-1,ASRVDSNTEAF
10,TRBV11-3,TRBD1,TRBJ2-7,ASSTRTGEQY
12,TRBV28,-,TRBJ1-3,ASGRGGSGNTIY
14,TRBV3-1/TRBV3-2,TRBD1,TRBJ1-1,ASSPHYSDRVTEAF
14,TRBV19,TRBD1,TRBJ1-4,ASSIKVGQGREKLF
16,TRBV7-2,TRBD1,TRBJ1-4,ASSFRPSTGVTNEKLF
12,TRBV24-1,-,TRBJ2-2,ATERQGGTGELF
12,TRBV27,-,TRBJ1-6,ASSTAGVNSPLH
16,TRBV27,TRBD1,TRBJ1-1,ASSSYTRQGAGNTEAF
13,TRBV4-2,-,TRBJ2-3,ASSQEGTGRDTQY
13,TRBV5-4,-,TRBJ1-6,ASSLTGRVNSPLH
15,TRBV5-1,TRBD2,TRBJ2-1,ASSRGTSGSNYNEQF
13,TRBV19,TRBD1,TRBJ2-2,ASSPWDSRSGELF